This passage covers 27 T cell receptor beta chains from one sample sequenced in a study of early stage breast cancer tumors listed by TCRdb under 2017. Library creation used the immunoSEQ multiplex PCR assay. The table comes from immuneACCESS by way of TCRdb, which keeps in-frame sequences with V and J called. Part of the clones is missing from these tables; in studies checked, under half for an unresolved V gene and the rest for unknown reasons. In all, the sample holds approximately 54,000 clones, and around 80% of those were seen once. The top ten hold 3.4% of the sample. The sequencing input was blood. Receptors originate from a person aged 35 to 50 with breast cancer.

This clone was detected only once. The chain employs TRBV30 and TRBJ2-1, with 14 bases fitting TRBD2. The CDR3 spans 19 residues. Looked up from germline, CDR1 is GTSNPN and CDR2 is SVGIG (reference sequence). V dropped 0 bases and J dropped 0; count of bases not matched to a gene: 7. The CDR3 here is CAWSVIGGTSGSSYNEQFF. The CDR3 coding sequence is TGTGCCTGGAGTGTAATCGGAGGGACTAGCGGGAGCTCCTACAATGAGCAGTTCTTC.

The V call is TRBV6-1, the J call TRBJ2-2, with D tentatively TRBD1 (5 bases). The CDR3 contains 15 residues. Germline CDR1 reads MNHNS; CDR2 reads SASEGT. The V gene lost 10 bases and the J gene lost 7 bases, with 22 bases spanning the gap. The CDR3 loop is CATAPWAGFNGELFF. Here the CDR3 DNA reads TGTGCCACCGCCCCGTGGGCAGGGTTTAACGGGGAGCTGTTTTTT.

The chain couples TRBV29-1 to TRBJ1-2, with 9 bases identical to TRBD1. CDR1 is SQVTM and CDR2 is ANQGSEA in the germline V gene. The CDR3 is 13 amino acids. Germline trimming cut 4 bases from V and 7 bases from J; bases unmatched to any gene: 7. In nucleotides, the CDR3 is TGCAGCGTTGCCCAACAGGGGGCTTCTGGCTACACCTTC. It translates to CSVAQQGASGYTF. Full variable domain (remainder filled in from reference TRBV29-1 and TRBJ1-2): SAVISQKPSRDICQRGTSLTIQCQVDSQVTMMFWYRQQPGQSLTLIATANQGSEATYESGFVIDKFPISRPNLTFSTLTVSNMSPEDSSIYLCSVAQQGASGYTFGSGTRLTVV.

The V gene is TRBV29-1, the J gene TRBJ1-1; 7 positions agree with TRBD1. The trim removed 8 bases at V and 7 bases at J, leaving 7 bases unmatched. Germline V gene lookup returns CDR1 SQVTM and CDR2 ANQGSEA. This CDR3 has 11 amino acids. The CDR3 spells CSTRGDSEAFF. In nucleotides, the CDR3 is TGCAGCACCCGGGGGGACAGTGAAGCTTTCTTT.

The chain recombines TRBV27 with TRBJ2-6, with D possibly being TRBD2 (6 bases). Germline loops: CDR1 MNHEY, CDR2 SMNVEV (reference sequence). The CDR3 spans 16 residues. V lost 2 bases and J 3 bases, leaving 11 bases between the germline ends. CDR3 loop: CASSLAGTFGANVLTF. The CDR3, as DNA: TGTGCCAGCAGTTTAGCGGGGACTTTTGGGGCCAACGTCCTGACTTTC.

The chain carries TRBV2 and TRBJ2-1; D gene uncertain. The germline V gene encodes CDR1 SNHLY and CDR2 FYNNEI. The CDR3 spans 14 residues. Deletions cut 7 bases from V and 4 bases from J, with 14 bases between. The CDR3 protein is CASKRNWGYNEQFF. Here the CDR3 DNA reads TGTGCCAGCAAACGGAACTGGGGTTACAATGAGCAGTTCTTC.

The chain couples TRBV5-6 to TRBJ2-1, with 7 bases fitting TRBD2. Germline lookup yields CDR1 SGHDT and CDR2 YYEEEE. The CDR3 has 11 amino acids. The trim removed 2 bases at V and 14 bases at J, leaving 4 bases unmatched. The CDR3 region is CASSLRAGEFF. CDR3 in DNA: TGTGCCAGCAGCTTAAGGGCGGGAGAGTTCTTC.

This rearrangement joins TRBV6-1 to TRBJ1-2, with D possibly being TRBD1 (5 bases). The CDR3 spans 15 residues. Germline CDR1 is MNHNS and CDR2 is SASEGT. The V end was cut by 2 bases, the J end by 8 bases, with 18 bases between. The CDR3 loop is CASSEMSGGSWGYTF. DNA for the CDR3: TGTGCCAGCAGTGAAATGTCTGGGGGTTCGTGGGGCTACACCTTC.

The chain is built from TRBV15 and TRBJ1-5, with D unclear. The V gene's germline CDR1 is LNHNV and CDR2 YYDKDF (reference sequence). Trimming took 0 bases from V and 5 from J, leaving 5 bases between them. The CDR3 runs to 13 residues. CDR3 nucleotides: TGTGCCACCAGCAGAGACCCGGATCAGCCCCAGCATTTT. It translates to CATSRDPDQPQHF.

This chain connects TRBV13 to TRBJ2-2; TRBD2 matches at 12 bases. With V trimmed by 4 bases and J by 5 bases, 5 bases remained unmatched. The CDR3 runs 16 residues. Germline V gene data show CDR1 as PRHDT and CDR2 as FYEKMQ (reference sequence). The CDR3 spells CASSSLAGGWTGELFF. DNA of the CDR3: TGTGCCAGCAGCTCACTAGCGGGAGGCTGGACCGGGGAGCTGTTTTTT.

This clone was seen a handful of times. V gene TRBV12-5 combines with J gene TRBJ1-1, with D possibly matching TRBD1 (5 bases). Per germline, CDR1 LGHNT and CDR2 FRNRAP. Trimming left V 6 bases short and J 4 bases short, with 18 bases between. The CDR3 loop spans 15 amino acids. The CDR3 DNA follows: TGTGCTAGTGGGCGGGGGATTGGGTTGAGCACTGAAGCTTTCTTT. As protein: CASGRGIGLSTEAFF. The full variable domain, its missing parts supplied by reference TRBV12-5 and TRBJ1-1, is DARVTQTPRHKVTEMGQEVTMRCQPILGHNTVFWYRQTMMQGLELLAYFRNRAPLDDSGMPKDRFSAEMPDATLATLKIQPSEPRDSAVYFCASGRGIGLSTEAFFGQGTRLTVV.

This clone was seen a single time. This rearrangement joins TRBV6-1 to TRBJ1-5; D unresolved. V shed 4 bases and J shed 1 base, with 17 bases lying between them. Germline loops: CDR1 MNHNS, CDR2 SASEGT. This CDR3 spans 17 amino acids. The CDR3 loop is CASSGSPGGVSNQPQHF. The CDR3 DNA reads TGTGCCAGCAGTGGAAGCCCCGGCGGGGTAAGCAATCAGCCCCAGCATTTT.

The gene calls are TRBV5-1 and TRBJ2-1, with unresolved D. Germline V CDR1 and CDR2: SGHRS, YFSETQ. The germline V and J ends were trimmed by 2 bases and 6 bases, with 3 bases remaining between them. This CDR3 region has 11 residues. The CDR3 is CASSFSNEQFF. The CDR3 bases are TGCGCCAGCAGCTTTAGCAATGAGCAGTTCTTC.

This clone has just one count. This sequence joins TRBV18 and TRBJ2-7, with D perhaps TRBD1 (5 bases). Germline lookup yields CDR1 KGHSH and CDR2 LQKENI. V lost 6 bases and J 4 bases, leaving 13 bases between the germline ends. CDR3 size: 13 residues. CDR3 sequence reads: CASSTTQGYEQYF. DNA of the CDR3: TGTGCCAGCTCCACGACCCAGGGATACGAGCAGTACTTC.

The CDR3 region has the DNA TGTGCTCGGGGGGGGGTTGCCAACGAGCAGTACTTC. This gives the protein CARGGVANEQYF. The chain is built from TRBV30 and TRBJ2-7; 8 nucleotides line up with TRBD2. The CDR3 has 12 amino acids. Germline V gene sequence: CDR1 GTSNPN, CDR2 SVGIG (reference sequence).

In DNA form, the CDR3 reads TGTGCCAGCAGTGTTGGTGACAGGGGGTCCGAGCAGTACTTC. Translation gives CASSVGDRGSEQYF. This chain uses TRBV7-2 with TRBJ2-7, with 9 nucleotides matching TRBD1. Germline trimming cut 6 bases from V and 6 bases from J; bases unmatched to any gene: 9. Looked up from germline, CDR1 is SGHTA and CDR2 is FQGNSA. CDR3 length: 14 amino acids. Full variable domain (rest looked up from reference TRBV7-2 and TRBJ2-7): GAGVSQSPSNKVTEKGKDVELRCDPISGHTALYWYRQSLGQGLEFLIYFQGNSAPDKSGLPSDRFSAERTGGSVSTLTIQRTQQEDSAVYLCASSVGDRGSEQYFGPGTRLTVT.

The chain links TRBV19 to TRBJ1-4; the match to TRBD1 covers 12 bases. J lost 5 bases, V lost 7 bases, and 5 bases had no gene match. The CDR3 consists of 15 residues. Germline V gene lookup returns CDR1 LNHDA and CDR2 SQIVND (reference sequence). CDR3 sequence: CASKPGQGANEKLFF. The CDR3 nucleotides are TGTGCCAGTAAACCGGGACAGGGGGCAAATGAAAAACTGTTTTTT. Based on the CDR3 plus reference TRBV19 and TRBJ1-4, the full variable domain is DGGITQSPKYLFRKEGQNVTLSCEQNLNHDAMYWYRQDPGQGLRLIYYSQIVNDFQKGDIAEGYSVSREKKESFPLTVTSAQKNPTAFYLCASKPGQGANEKLFFGSGTQLSVL.

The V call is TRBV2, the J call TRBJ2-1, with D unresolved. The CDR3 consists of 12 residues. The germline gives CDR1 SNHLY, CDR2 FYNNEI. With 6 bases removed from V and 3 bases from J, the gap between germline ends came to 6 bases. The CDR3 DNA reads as TGTGCCAGCAGGAGGAACTACAATGAGCAGTTCTTC. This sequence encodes CASRRNYNEQFF.

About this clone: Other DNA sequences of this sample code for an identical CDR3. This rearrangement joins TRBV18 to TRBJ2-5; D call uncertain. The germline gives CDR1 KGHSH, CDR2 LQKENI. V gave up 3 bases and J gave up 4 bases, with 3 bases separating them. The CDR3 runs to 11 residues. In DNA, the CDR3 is TGTGCCAGCTCACCTGGAGAGACCCAGTACTTC. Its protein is CASSPGETQYF.

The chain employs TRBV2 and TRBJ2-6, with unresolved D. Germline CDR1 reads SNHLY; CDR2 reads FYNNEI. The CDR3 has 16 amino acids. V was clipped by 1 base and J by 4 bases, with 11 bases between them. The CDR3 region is CASSEGNRLGANVLTF. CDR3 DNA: TGTGCCAGCAGTGAAGGGAACCGTCTGGGGGCCAACGTCCTGACTTTC.

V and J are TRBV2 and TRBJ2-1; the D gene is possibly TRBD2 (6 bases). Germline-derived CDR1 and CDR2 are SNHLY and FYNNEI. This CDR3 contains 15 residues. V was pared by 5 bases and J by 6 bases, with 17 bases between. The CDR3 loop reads CASSFQAAGSNEQFF. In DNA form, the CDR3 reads TGTGCCAGCAGTTTTCAGGCGGCGGGATCCAATGAGCAGTTCTTC. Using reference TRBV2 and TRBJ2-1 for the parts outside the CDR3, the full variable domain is EPEVTQTPSHQVTQMGQEVILRCVPISNHLYFYWYRQILGQKVEFLVSFYNNEISEKSEIFDDQFSVERPDGSNFTLKIRSTKLEDSAMYFCASSFQAAGSNEQFFGPGTRLTVL.

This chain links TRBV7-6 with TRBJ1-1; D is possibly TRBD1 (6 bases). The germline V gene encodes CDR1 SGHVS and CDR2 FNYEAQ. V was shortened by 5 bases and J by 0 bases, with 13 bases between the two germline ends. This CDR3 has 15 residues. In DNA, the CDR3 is TGTGCCAGCAGCCCGAGACAGGCGATGAACACTGAAGCTTTCTTT. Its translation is CASSPRQAMNTEAFF.

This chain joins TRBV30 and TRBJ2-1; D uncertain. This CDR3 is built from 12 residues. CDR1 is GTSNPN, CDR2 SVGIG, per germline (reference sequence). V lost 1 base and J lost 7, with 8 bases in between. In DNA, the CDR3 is TGTGCCTGGAGTGACACCCGAAATGAGCAGTTCTTC. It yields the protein CAWSDTRNEQFF.

This CDR3 reads CASRWGVEQFF. CDR3 DNA: TGTGCCAGCAGATGGGGGGTTGAGCAGTTCTTC. V is TRBV6-1 and J is TRBJ2-1; the D gene is possibly TRBD2 (6 bases). The CDR3 spans 11 residues. Germline assignment: CDR1 MNHNS and CDR2 SASEGT. V lost 6 bases to trimming and J lost 9 bases, with 9 bases between them.

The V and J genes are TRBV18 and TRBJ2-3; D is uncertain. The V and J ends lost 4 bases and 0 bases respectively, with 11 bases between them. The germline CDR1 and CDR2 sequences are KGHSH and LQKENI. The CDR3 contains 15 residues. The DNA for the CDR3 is TGTGCCAGCTCACTGGGCAGCCCTAGCACAGATACGCAGTATTTT. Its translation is CASSLGSPSTDTQYF.

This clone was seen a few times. CDR3 DNA sequence: TGCGCCAGCAGCTTGGACACTGAAGCTTTCTTT. Translated: CASSLDTEAFF. This chain joins TRBV5-1 and TRBJ1-1, with unresolved D. V dropped 0 bases and J dropped 3 bases, with 0 bases sitting between them. The length of the CDR3 is 11 residues. CDR1 and CDR2 (germline): SGHRS, YFSETQ. The variable domain in full, completed from reference TRBV5-1 and TRBJ1-1, reads KAGVTQTPRYLIKTRGQQVTLSCSPISGHRSVSWYQQTPGQGLQFLFEYFSETQRNKGNFPGRFSGRQFSNSRSEMNVSTLELGDSALYLCASSLDTEAFFGQGTRLTVV.

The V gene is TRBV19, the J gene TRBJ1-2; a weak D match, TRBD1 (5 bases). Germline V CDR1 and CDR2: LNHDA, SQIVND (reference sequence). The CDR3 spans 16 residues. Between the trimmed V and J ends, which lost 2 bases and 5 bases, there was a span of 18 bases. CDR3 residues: CASSIQGQGGRYGYTF. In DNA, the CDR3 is TGTGCCAGTAGTATACAAGGGCAGGGAGGGAGGTATGGCTACACCTTC.